What follows are 27 T cell receptor beta chains derived from one specimen sequenced in a study of blood T cell repertoires in COVID-19 (dated by TCRdb to the early 2020s). The library was produced with the immunoSEQ multiplex PCR assay. TCRdb limited this immuneACCESS table to in-frame rearrangements with V and J called. A share of clones is missing; checked studies link under half to unresolved V genes, and the rest is unexplained. Recorded for this sample are 100,000 to 130,000 clones; about four fifths of them occurred a single time. Roughly 4.3% of the sample comes from the top ten. Material for sequencing was peripheral blood. The receptors derive from a human donor in a cohort sampled during active COVID-19.

The rearrangement uses TRBV9 and TRBJ1-1, with 7 nucleotides matching TRBD1. The CDR3 is 14 amino acids. CDR1 and CDR2 (germline): SGDLS, YYNGEE. Trimming removed 6 bases from V and 1 base from J; junction bases left unmatched: 6. CDR3 residues: CASTWDRANTEAFF. Written as DNA, the CDR3 is TGTGCCAGCACCTGGGACAGAGCGAACACTGAAGCTTTCTTT. The full variable domain, in which reference TRBV9 and TRBJ1-1 provide the parts outside the CDR3, is DSGVTQTPKHLITATGQRVTLRCSPRSGDLSVYWYQQSLDQGLQFLIQYYNGEERAKGNILERFSAQQFPDLHSELNLSSLELGDSALYFCASTWDRANTEAFFGQGTRLTVV.

The chain joins TRBV14 to TRBJ1-2, with 8 bases that match TRBD1. V shed 1 base and J 4 bases; nucleotides not matched to a gene: 11. The CDR3 covers 17 residues. CDR1 is SGHDN and CDR2 is FVKESK in the germline V gene. The CDR3: CASSQAGWTGKFYGYTF. Written as DNA, the CDR3 is TGTGCCAGCAGCCAAGCAGGATGGACAGGGAAATTCTATGGCTACACCTTC.

This clone was seen just once. The chain uses TRBV7-3 and TRBJ2-1; 7 bases align to TRBD2. After removal of 5 bases from V and 5 bases from J, the junction contained 3 bases not matched to a gene. The germline V gene encodes CDR1 SGHTA and CDR2 FQGTGA. The CDR3 is 13 residues long. CDR3 loop: CASSRLADNEQFF. The CDR3, as DNA: TGTGCCAGCAGCCGCCTAGCGGACAATGAGCAGTTCTTC.

CDR3 in amino acids: CASSDWQRTDTQYF. The CDR3 coding sequence is TGTGCCAGCAGTGACTGGCAGCGTACAGATACGCAGTATTTT. The V and J genes are TRBV2 and TRBJ2-3; D not resolved. In germline, CDR1 is SNHLY, CDR2 FYNNEI. Trimming removed 3 bases from V and 3 bases from J, with 10 bases in between. The CDR3 spans 14 residues.

The chain uses TRBV28 and TRBJ2-1, with 7 bases identical to TRBD2. Germline lookup yields CDR1 MDHEN and CDR2 SYDVKM. This CDR3 has 15 amino acids. V trimming: 9 bases; J trimming: 10 bases; junction bases outside the gene matches: 18. Here the CDR3 reads CASSQSGPKGGEQFF. For the CDR3, the DNA is TGTGCCAGTTCCCAAAGCGGACCGAAGGGAGGGGAGCAGTTCTTC.

V usage is TRBV5-1 and J usage is TRBJ2-1, with 7 nucleotides matching TRBD1. Trimming took 4 bases from V and 4 from J; bases not matched to a gene: 14. Germline V gene data show CDR1 as SGHRS and CDR2 as YFSETQ. This CDR3 is built from 17 residues. Written as DNA, the CDR3 is TGCGCCAGCAGCAGAGACAGGGTAGGGTTACCGTACAATGAGCAGTTCTTC. It codes for CASSRDRVGLPYNEQFF.

V is TRBV13 and J is TRBJ2-7; 10 bases align to TRBD2. V trimming: 2 bases; J trimming: 5 bases; junction bases outside the gene matches: 12. Germline assignment: CDR1 PRHDT and CDR2 FYEKMQ (reference sequence). The CDR3 is 17 residues long. This CDR3 reads CASSLPQREGFPHEQYF. The CDR3 bases are TGTGCCAGCAGCTTACCCCAGCGGGAGGGATTCCCCCACGAGCAGTACTTC. Complete variable domain (other parts from reference TRBV13 and TRBJ2-7): AAGVIQSPRHLIKEKRETATLKCYPIPRHDTVYWYQQGPGQDPQFLISFYEKMQSDKGSIPDRFSAQQFSDYHSELNMSSLELGDSALYFCASSLPQREGFPHEQYFGPGTRLTVT.

This clone has only a few counts. This chain links TRBV30 with TRBJ1-1; 8 bases match TRBD1. CDR3 size: 13 residues. J lost 6 bases, V lost 8 bases, and 11 bases had no gene match. Per the germline V gene, CDR1 is GTSNPN and CDR2 is SVGIG (reference sequence). This chain's CDR3 is CATGQGRYAEAFF. CDR3 nucleotides: TGTGCCACAGGACAGGGAAGATATGCTGAAGCTTTCTTT.

The gene calls are TRBV6-5 and TRBJ1-3; a possible D gene is TRBD1 (5 bases). Trimming cost V 4 bases and J 2 bases, with 15 bases left between them. The germline V gene has CDR1 MNHEY and CDR2 SVGAGI. The length of the CDR3 is 16 residues. CDR3 sequence: CASSSGSGMAGNTIYF. CDR3 sequence (DNA): TGTGCCAGCAGTTCCGGCTCAGGGATGGCTGGAAACACCATATATTTT.

This chain links TRBV24-1 with TRBJ2-1; 11 nucleotides agree with TRBD2. V dropped 2 bases and J dropped 0; count of bases not matched to a gene: 5. CDR1 and CDR2 from the germline V gene are KGHDR and SFDVKD. The CDR3 runs to 18 residues. CDR3 DNA: TGTGCCACCAGTGATTCGGGACTAGCGGTAAGCTCCTACAATGAGCAGTTCTTC. Protein: CATSDSGLAVSSYNEQFF.

The chain carries TRBV15 and TRBJ1-1; possible D gene TRBD1, 6 bases. Looked up from germline, CDR1 is LNHNV and CDR2 is YYDKDF (reference sequence). V was shortened by 1 base and J by 5 bases, with 14 bases between the two germline ends. The CDR3 contains 15 residues. CDR3 sequence reads: CATSRARGGWTEAFF. As DNA, the CDR3 is TGTGCCACCAGCAGAGCCCGAGGGGGTTGGACTGAAGCTTTCTTT.

This clone rates as medium-sized. This sequence joins TRBV6-6 and TRBJ1-2; D is perhaps TRBD1 (5 bases). CDR1 is MNHNY and CDR2 is SVGAGI in the germline V gene (reference sequence). The CDR3 is made up of 15 amino acids. V lost 4 bases and J 0 bases, leaving 12 bases between the germline ends. The CDR3 loop reads CASSSPQASNYGYTF. The CDR3 nucleotides are TGTGCCAGCAGTTCCCCACAGGCGTCTAACTATGGCTACACCTTC.

V is TRBV3-1 (or the pseudogene TRBV3-2) and J is TRBJ1-3; 8 bases are shared with TRBD1. The CDR3 length is 15 residues. Trimming took 2 bases from V and 3 from J; bases not matched to a gene: 3. The germline V gene has CDR1 LGHDT and CDR2 YNNKEL (reference sequence). CDR3 DNA sequence: TGTGCCAGCAGCCAAATGACAGGGGTTGGAAACACCATATATTTT. This sequence encodes CASSQMTGVGNTIYF.

The chain employs TRBV28 and TRBJ2-5, with 13 bases matching TRBD2. V lost 8 bases and J lost 4; bases outside the gene matches: 10. CDR1 is MDHEN and CDR2 is SYDVKM in the germline V gene. CDR3 size: 16 residues. Written as DNA, the CDR3 is TGTGCCAGCTTCACCGGGACTAGCGGGACTGGAGAGACCCAGTACTTC. Encoded protein: CASFTGTSGTGETQYF.

The chain is built from TRBV6-5 and TRBJ1-4; D remains ambiguous. Germline-derived CDR1 and CDR2 are MNHEY and SVGAGI. The CDR3 is 15 residues long. V lost 5 bases and J 0 bases, leaving 10 bases between the germline ends. The CDR3 nucleotides are TGTGCCAGCAGTCGCACAGCAGCAACTAATGAAAAACTGTTTTTT. Its protein product is CASSRTAATNEKLFF.

This chain uses TRBV7-2 with TRBJ2-1, with D possibly TRBD2 on 6 matching bases. Trimming cost V 0 bases and J 4 bases, with 10 bases left between them. The germline gives CDR1 SGHTA, CDR2 FQGNSA. This CDR3 has 15 residues. CDR3 sequence: CASSLAAGTYNEQFF. CDR3 nucleotides: TGTGCCAGCAGCTTAGCTGCGGGGACGTACAATGAGCAGTTCTTC.

V usage is TRBV27 and J usage is TRBJ2-1, with TRBD2 identical over 8 bases. The CDR3 length is 16 residues. Germline V CDR1 and CDR2: MNHEY, SMNVEV (reference sequence). V shed 6 bases and J 3 bases; nucleotides not matched to a gene: 10. CDR3 loop: CASSLPLAGRYNEQFF. The DNA for the CDR3 is TGTGCCAGCAGCCTCCCCCTAGCGGGCCGCTACAATGAGCAGTTCTTC.

The table lists this clone with a count of one. The chain links TRBV7-9 to TRBJ2-7; D may be TRBD1 (6 bases). This CDR3 comprises 11 residues. Germline-derived CDR1 and CDR2 are SEHNR and FQNEAQ (reference sequence). V was pared by 6 bases and J by 4 bases, with 7 bases between. The CDR3 region has the DNA TGTGCCAGCAGGCAGGGGTACGAGCAGTACTTC. Its translation is CASRQGYEQYF.

The CDR3 reads CASGGPGSYNSPLHF. The CDR3 region has the DNA TGTGCCAGCGGGGGCCCGGGCTCCTATAATTCACCCCTCCACTTT. The chain recombines TRBV11-2 with TRBJ1-6, with D possibly matching TRBD1 (6 bases). V lost 8 bases, J lost 0 bases, and 11 bases lay in between. Looked up from germline, CDR1 is SGHAT and CDR2 is FQNNGV. The CDR3 spans 15 residues.

In regard to this clone: One end of the junction does not line up with germline, which may come from a read error. J is TRBJ2-5 and V is TRBV7-7; a possible D gene is TRBD2 (7 bases). Germline V gene data show CDR1 as SSHAT and CDR2 as FNYEAQ (reference sequence). The CDR3 is made up of 15 amino acids. The CDR3, as DNA: TGTGCTAGCAGCTTAGTGGGGGGGCCACAAGAGACCCAGTACTTC. This sequence encodes CASSLVGGPQETQYF. Drawing the rest from reference TRBV7-7 and TRBJ2-5, the complete variable domain is GAGVSQSPRYKVTKRGQDVTLRCDPISSHATLYWYQQALGQGPEFLTYFNYEAQPDKSGLPSDRFSAERPEGSISTLTIQRTEQRDSAMYRCASSLVGGPQETQYFGPGTRLLVL.

This chain joins TRBV13 and TRBJ2-1, with 12 bases matching TRBD2. CDR1 and CDR2 from the germline V gene are PRHDT and FYEKMQ (reference sequence). Germline trimming cut 6 bases from V and 6 bases from J; bases unmatched to any gene: 6. There are 15 residues in the CDR3. CDR3 amino acids: CASRASGRGSNEQFF. The CDR3 DNA reads as TGTGCCAGCAGGGCTAGCGGGAGGGGGTCCAATGAGCAGTTCTTC.

This clone was seen just once. This sequence joins TRBV6-2 or TRBV6-3 and TRBJ2-1, with D uncertain. Trimming left V 5 bases short and J 3 bases short, with 8 bases between. CDR1 is MNHEY and CDR2 is SVGEGT in the germline V gene. The CDR3 length is 13 residues. The CDR3 DNA follows: TGTGCCAGCAGTGGCCAGCGCTACAATGAGCAGTTCTTC. It translates to CASSGQRYNEQFF.

The genes are TRBV3-1 (or the pseudogene TRBV3-2) and TRBJ1-1; TRBD1 matches at 12 bases. The CDR3 extends over 14 amino acids. Germline V gene lookup returns CDR1 LGHDT and CDR2 YNNKEL (reference sequence). J gave up 7 bases and V 6 bases, and 6 bases lay outside the gene matches. The CDR3 sequence: CASRRDRGLDEAFF. CDR3 DNA sequence: TGTGCCAGCAGACGGGACAGGGGGCTTGATGAAGCTTTCTTT.

V usage is TRBV3-1 (or the pseudogene TRBV3-2) and J usage is TRBJ1-2, with a possible D match to TRBD1 (6 bases). CDR1 and CDR2 (germline): LGHDT, YNNKEL (reference sequence). The CDR3 is made up of 14 amino acids. The V end was cut by 1 base, the J end by 11 bases, with 17 bases between. The CDR3 DNA follows: TGTGCCAGCAGCCAAGGGGACCAGACAGGAAGGTACACCTTC. Protein sequence: CASSQGDQTGRYTF.

This chain uses TRBV12-5 with TRBJ2-2; 10 bases are shared with TRBD1. Germline CDR1 reads LGHNT; CDR2 reads FRNRAP. The CDR3 loop spans 15 amino acids. With 5 bases clipped from V and 9 bases from J, the junction kept 9 bases outside the gene matches. The CDR3 DNA sequence: TGTGCTAGTGGTACCGGACAGGGGGGTACGAGGGAGCTGTTTTTT. This translates into CASGTGQGGTRELFF.

The chain recombines TRBV6-5 with TRBJ2-7, with TRBD2 matching over 11 bases. The CDR3 extends over 15 amino acids. The germline V gene has CDR1 MNHEY and CDR2 SVGAGI. The V gene end was trimmed by 5 bases and the J gene end by 0 bases; junction bases not matched to a gene: 3. The CDR3 bases are TGTGCCAGCAGTCCAACTAGCGGGAGCTCCTACGAGCAGTACTTC. Translation gives CASSPTSGSSYEQYF.

The CDR3: CASSLRLAGAPYNEQFF. The DNA of the CDR3 is TGTGCCAGCAGTTTACGACTAGCGGGAGCACCTTACAATGAGCAGTTCTTC. The chain carries TRBV27 and TRBJ2-1; 12 bases agree with TRBD2. From germline, CDR1 is MNHEY and CDR2 SMNVEV (reference sequence). The CDR3 has 17 amino acids. The V segment lost 2 bases and the J segment 4 bases; nucleotides outside the gene matches: 6.